Listed here are 17 T cell receptor beta chains from one sample, sequenced in a study of T-cell reconstitution after alpha-beta-depleted transplantation in children. Unique molecular identifiers were used in preparing the TCRbeta library. MiXCR was run by TCRdb on the PCR reads, yielding one entry per CDR3 protein. The table lists about 110,000 distinct CDR3 sequences, about 9.4% of them singletons. This specimen consisted of PBMCs, obtained before TCRalphabeta/CD19-depleted stem cell transplant. All receptors derive from a boy aged 2-9 years with acute lymphoblastic leukemia, due to receive a stem cell transplant.

The chain is built from TRBV4-2 and TRBJ2-2; TRBD1 matches 10 bases. Germline V gene sequence: CDR1 LGHNA, CDR2 YNFKEQ. The J segment lost 4 bases and the V segment lost 4 bases, leaving 6 bases of the junction unmatched. This CDR3 comprises 16 residues. CDR3 in DNA: TGTGCCAGCAGCCCTCTGGACAGGGGGATCACCGGGGAGCTGTTTTTT. This encodes CASSPLDRGITGELFF.

This clonotype has just a few counts. Here the CDR3 reads CASSLDGLRDDRRDTQYF. The CDR3 region has the DNA TGTGCCAGCAGCTTAGACGGTTTGAGGGACGATAGGCGGGATACGCAGTATTTT. The V gene is TRBV7-8, the J gene TRBJ2-3; perhaps D is TRBD1 or TRBD2 (5 bases each). The CDR3 runs to 18 residues. The V and J ends lost 1 base and 6 bases respectively, with 23 bases between them. Germline V gives CDR1 SGHVS, CDR2 FQNEAQ.

The chain recombines TRBV4-2 with TRBJ2-1; D is perhaps TRBD2 (6 bases). Trimming pared 0 bases from V and 4 bases from J, leaving 10 bases between. The CDR3 sequence is 15 residues long. From germline, CDR1 is LGHNA and CDR2 YNFKEQ. CDR3 sequence (DNA): TGTGCCAGCAGCCAAGAGCCTCGGGAGTACAATGAGCAGTTCTTC. Its protein is CASSQEPREYNEQFF.

The CDR3 protein is CASSLRSGLYNEQFF. In DNA form, the CDR3 reads TGTGCCAGCAGCCTACGGAGCGGATTATACAATGAGCAGTTCTTC. The chain recombines TRBV7-2 with TRBJ2-1; TRBD2 is a possible D gene (5 bases). The ends were cut back, 5 bases at V and 4 bases at J, with 15 bases in the middle. The CDR3 is made up of 15 amino acids. CDR1 is SGHTA and CDR2 is FQGNSA in the germline V gene.

This clonotype was seen many times. CDR3 nucleotide sequence: TGCGCCAGCAGTGACGGGGGCTCTGGGGCCAACGTCCTGACTTTC. Encoded protein: CASSDGGSGANVLTF. This rearrangement joins TRBV10-1 to TRBJ2-6, with D possibly matching TRBD2 (6 bases). CDR3 length equals 15 residues. Trimming left V 3 bases short and J 0 bases short, with 6 bases between. In germline, CDR1 is WNHNN, CDR2 SYGVQD (reference sequence).

This sequence joins TRBV20-1 and TRBJ2-3, with 7 bases identical to TRBD2. Germline CDR1 and CDR2: DFQATT and SNEGSKA (reference sequence). Trimming removed 1 base from V and 1 base from J; junction bases left unmatched: 5. The CDR3 contains 15 residues. For the CDR3, the DNA is TGCAGTGCTAGAGCGACTAGCTGGGGCACAGATACGCAGTATTTT. Protein product: CSARATSWGTDTQYF.

In this sample, this clonotype turned up a few times. The chain uses TRBV20-1 and TRBJ2-7; 7 bases match TRBD2. The V gene's germline CDR1 is DFQATT and CDR2 SNEGSKA (reference sequence). V lost 1 base to trimming and J lost 2 bases; unmatched junction nucleotides: 5. This CDR3 is built from 14 residues. The CDR3 loop reads CSARGLADTYEQYF. CDR3 nucleotide sequence: TGCAGTGCTAGAGGGCTAGCGGACACCTACGAGCAGTACTTC.

This clonotype was detected only a few times. V gene TRBV14 combines with J gene TRBJ2-1; D unresolved. The CDR3 has 13 amino acids. V was cut by 5 bases and J by 6 bases, with 11 bases left in between. CDR1 is SGHDN and CDR2 is FVKESK in the germline V gene. CDR3 region: CASSAAPGNEQFF. As DNA, the CDR3 is TGTGCCAGCAGCGCAGCCCCGGGCAATGAGCAGTTCTTC.

J is TRBJ1-1 and V is TRBV20-1; D gene uncertain. Germline CDR1 and CDR2: DFQATT and SNEGSKA (reference sequence). The CDR3 is 14 amino acids. Trimming stripped 1 base from V and 0 bases from J, with 9 bases between. CDR3 DNA sequence: TGCAGTGCTAGAGCGGCGTGGCTGAACACTGAAGCTTTCTTT. Amino acids: CSARAAWLNTEAFF.

A few counts support this clonotype. This sequence joins TRBV20-1 and TRBJ2-3, with 12 bases aligning to TRBD2. CDR1 DFQATT and CDR2 SNEGSKA come from the germline V gene (reference sequence). V trimming: 6 bases; J trimming: 2 bases; junction bases outside the gene matches: 12. The CDR3 covers 17 residues. The CDR3 loop is CSADGLAGWFSTDTQYF. CDR3 coding DNA: TGCAGTGCAGATGGACTAGCGGGATGGTTTTCCACAGATACGCAGTATTTT.

This clonotype was observed a handful of times. J is TRBJ1-5 and V is TRBV6-1; 7 bases are shared with TRBD1. CDR3 length: 15 residues. Germline CDR1 and CDR2: MNHNS and SASEGT. V lost 6 bases and J lost 2; bases outside the gene matches: 7. The CDR3 here is CASRWTGFGNQPQHF. CDR3 coding DNA: TGTGCCAGCAGGTGGACAGGATTTGGCAATCAGCCCCAGCATTTT.

Only a few counts were recorded for this clonotype. The chain has TRBV29-1 and TRBJ2-5; tentatively, D is TRBD2 (6 bases). The V end was cut by 1 base, the J end by 4 bases, with 10 bases between. CDR1 and CDR2 from the germline V gene are SQVTM and ANQGSEA. This CDR3 is 13 amino acids long. CDR3 nucleotide sequence: TGCAGCGTTGAAGGCGGGGCTGGAGAGACCCAGTACTTC. As protein: CSVEGGAGETQYF.

This clonotype was counted many times. V gene TRBV5-6 combines with J gene TRBJ2-5; 13 bases agree with TRBD2. The CDR3 runs 16 residues. V lost 4 bases, J lost 6 bases, and 9 bases stayed unmatched. The germline gives CDR1 SGHDT, CDR2 YYEEEE. CDR3 sequence reads: CASSPGTSGVWKTQYF. The CDR3 DNA is TGTGCCAGCAGCCCGGGGACTAGCGGGGTCTGGAAGACCCAGTACTTC.

Many counts were recorded for this clonotype. J is TRBJ2-2 and V is TRBV11-2, with a possible D match to TRBD1 (6 bases). V was cut by 4 bases and J by 4 bases, with 7 bases left in between. CDR3 length equals 13 residues. Germline-derived CDR1 and CDR2 are SGHAT and FQNNGV. The CDR3 DNA reads as TGTGCCAGCAGCTCCAGGGGCACCGGGGAGCTGTTTTTT. Translated: CASSSRGTGELFF.

The sample holds many counts of this clonotype. The V gene is TRBV5-1, the J gene TRBJ2-1, with TRBD2 matching 8 bases. CDR3 length: 15 residues. J lost 3 bases, V lost 5 bases, and 7 bases had no gene match. Germline CDR1 is SGHRS and CDR2 is YFSETQ. The CDR3 spells CASRPTSGLYNEQFF. In DNA, the CDR3 is TGCGCCAGCAGACCTACTAGCGGACTCTACAATGAGCAGTTCTTC.

This clonotype was observed many times. The chain links TRBV6-1 to TRBJ2-6; D possibly corresponds to TRBD2 (5 bases). CDR1 and CDR2 (germline): MNHNS, SASEGT. CDR3 length: 16 residues. Between the trimmed V and J ends, which lost 6 bases and 4 bases, there was a span of 16 bases. The CDR3 sequence is CASRERVSAGANVLTF. CDR3 sequence (DNA): TGTGCCAGCAGGGAGAGGGTTTCAGCCGGGGCCAACGTCCTGACTTTC.

The sample holds many counts of this clonotype. The chain uses TRBV7-6 and TRBJ2-3; 7 nucleotides line up with TRBD2. The CDR3 is 16 amino acids. V was clipped by 1 base and J by 5 bases; unmatched bases: 9. Germline V gene sequence: CDR1 SGHVS, CDR2 FNYEAQ. Here the CDR3 DNA reads TGTGCCAGCAGCTTAGTGGGAGGGAGTTTTGGAGATACGCAGTATTTT. It codes for CASSLVGGSFGDTQYF.